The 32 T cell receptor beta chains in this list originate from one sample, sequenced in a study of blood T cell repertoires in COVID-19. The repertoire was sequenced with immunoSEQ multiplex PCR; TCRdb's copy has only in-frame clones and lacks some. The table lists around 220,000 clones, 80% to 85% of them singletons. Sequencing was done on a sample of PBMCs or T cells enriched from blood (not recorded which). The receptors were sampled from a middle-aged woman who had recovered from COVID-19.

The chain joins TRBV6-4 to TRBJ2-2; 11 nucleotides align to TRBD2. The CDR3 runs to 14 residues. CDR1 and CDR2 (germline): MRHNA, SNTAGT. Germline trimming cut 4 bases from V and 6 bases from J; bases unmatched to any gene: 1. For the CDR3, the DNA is TGTGCCAGCAGTGCACTAGCGGGAGCCGGGGAGCTGTTTTTT. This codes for CASSALAGAGELFF.

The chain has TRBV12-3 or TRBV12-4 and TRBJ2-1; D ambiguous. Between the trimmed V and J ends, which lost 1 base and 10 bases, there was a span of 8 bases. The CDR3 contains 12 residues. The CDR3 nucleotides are TGTGCCAGCAGTTTAGGAGCTTGGGAGCAGTTCTTC. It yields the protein CASSLGAWEQFF.

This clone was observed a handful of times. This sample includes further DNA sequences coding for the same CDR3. CDR3: CASSWGLAVSTDTQYF. CDR3 sequence (DNA): TGCGCCAGCAGCTGGGGACTAGCGGTTAGCACAGATACGCAGTATTTT. The chain joins TRBV5-1 to TRBJ2-3; 11 bases match TRBD2. The CDR3 sequence is 16 residues long. The J segment lost 0 bases and the V segment lost 3 bases, leaving 3 bases of the junction unmatched. Germline values: CDR1 SGHRS, CDR2 YFSETQ.

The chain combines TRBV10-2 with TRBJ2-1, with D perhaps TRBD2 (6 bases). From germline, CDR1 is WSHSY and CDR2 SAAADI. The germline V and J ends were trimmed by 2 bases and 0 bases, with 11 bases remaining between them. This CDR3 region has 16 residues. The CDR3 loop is CASSETSRSSYNEQFF. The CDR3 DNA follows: TGCGCCAGCAGTGAGACTAGCCGAAGCTCCTACAATGAGCAGTTCTTC.

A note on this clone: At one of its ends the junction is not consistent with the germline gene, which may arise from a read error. CDR3 DNA sequence: TGTGCCAGTAGAATAGAGGGACAGGGTGTTGGAAACACCATATATTTT. It yields the protein CASRIEGQGVGNTIYF. This rearrangement joins TRBV19 to TRBJ1-3, with 9 bases matching TRBD1. The germline V gene encodes CDR1 LNHDA and CDR2 SQIVND (reference sequence). The CDR3 consists of 16 residues.

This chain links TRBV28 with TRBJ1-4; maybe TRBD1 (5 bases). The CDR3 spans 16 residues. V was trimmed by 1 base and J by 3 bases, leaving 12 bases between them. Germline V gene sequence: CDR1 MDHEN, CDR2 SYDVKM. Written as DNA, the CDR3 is TGTGCCAGCAGTTTATACCGTGGGGCAGCTAATGAAAAACTGTTTTTT. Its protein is CASSLYRGAANEKLFF.

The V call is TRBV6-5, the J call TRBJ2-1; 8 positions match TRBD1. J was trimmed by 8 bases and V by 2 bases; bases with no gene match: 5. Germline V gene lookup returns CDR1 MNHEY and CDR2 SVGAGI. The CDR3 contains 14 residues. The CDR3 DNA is TGTGCCAGCAGTTACGTTGGACAGGGTGATGAGCAGTTCTTC. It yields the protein CASSYVGQGDEQFF.

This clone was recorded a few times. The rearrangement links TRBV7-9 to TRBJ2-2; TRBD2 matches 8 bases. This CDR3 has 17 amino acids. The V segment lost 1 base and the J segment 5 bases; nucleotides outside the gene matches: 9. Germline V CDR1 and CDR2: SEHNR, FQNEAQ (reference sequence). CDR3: CASSLVSREVHTGELFF. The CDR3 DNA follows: TGTGCCAGCAGCTTAGTTTCGCGGGAGGTCCATACCGGGGAGCTGTTTTTT.

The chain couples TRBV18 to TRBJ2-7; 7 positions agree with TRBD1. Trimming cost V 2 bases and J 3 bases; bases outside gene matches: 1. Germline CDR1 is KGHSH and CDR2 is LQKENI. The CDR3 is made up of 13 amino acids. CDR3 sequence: CASSPGQDYEQYF. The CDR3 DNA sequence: TGTGCCAGCTCACCAGGACAGGACTACGAGCAGTACTTC.

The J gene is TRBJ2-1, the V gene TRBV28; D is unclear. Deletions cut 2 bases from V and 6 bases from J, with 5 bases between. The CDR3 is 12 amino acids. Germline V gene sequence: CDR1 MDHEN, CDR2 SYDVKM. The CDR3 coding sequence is TGTGCCAGCAGTTTACTAGGCAATGAGCAGTTCTTC. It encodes CASSLLGNEQFF.

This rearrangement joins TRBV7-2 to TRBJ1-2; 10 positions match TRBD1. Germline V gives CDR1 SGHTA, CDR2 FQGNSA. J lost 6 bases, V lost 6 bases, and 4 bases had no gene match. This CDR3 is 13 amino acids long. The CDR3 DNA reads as TGTGCCAGCAGGCAGGGGACAGGGGATGGCTACACCTTC. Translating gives CASRQGTGDGYTF.

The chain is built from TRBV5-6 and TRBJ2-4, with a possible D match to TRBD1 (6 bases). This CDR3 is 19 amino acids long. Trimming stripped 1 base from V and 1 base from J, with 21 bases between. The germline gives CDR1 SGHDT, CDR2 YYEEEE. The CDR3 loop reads CASSLYTAQGVNAKNIQYF. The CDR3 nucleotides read TGTGCCAGCAGCTTGTATACGGCACAGGGAGTGAATGCCAAAAACATTCAGTACTTC.

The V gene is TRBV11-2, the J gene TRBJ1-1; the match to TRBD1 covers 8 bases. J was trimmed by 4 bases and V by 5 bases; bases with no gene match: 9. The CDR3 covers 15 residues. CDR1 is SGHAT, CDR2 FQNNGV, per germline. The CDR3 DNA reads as TGTGCCAGCAGCGACGGACAGGGTTGGAGCACTGAAGCTTTCTTT. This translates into CASSDGQGWSTEAFF.

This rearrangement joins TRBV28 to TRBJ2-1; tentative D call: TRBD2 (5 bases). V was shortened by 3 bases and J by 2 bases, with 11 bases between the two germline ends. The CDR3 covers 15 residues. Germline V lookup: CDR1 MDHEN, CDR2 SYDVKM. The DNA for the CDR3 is TGTGCCAGCAGTTTGCGCACCGGGGCCTACAATGAGCAGTTCTTC. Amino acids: CASSLRTGAYNEQFF.

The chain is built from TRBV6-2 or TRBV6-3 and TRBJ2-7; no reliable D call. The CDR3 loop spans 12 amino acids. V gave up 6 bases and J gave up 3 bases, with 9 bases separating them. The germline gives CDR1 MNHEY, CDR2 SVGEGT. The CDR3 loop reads CASSLTGYEQYV. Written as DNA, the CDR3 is TGTGCCAGCAGCCTCACTGGCTACGAGCAGTACGTC.

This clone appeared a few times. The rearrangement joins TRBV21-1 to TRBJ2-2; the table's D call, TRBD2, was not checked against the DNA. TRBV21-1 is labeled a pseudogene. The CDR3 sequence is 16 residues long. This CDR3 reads CASSNFWTSITGELFF. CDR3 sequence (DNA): TGTGCCAGCAGCAACTTCTGGACTAGCATCACCGGGGAGCTGTTTTTT.

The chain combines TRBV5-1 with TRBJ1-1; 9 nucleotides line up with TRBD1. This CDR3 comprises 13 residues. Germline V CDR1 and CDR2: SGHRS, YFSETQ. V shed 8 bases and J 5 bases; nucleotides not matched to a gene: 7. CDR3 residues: CASTDRGGTEAFF. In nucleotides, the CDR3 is TGCGCCAGTACAGACAGGGGGGGGACTGAAGCTTTCTTT.

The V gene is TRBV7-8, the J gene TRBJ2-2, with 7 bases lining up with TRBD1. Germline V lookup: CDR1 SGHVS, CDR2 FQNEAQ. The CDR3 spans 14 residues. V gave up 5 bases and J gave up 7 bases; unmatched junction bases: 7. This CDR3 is CASSPLTGVGELFF. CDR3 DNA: TGTGCCAGCAGCCCCCTCACAGGGGTCGGGGAGCTGTTTTTT. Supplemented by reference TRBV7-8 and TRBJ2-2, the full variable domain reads GAGVSQSPRYKVAKRGQDVALRCDPISGHVSLFWYQQALGQGPEFLTYFQNEAQLDKSGLPSDRFFAERPEGSVSTLKIQRTQQEDSAVYLCASSPLTGVGELFFGEGSRLTVL.

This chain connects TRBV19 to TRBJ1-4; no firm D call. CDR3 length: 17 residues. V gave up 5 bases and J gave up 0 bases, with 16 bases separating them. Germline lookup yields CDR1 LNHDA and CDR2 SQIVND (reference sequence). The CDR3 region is CASSWTVSRATNEKLFF. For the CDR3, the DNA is TGTGCCAGTAGTTGGACCGTTTCGAGGGCAACTAATGAAAAACTGTTTTTT.

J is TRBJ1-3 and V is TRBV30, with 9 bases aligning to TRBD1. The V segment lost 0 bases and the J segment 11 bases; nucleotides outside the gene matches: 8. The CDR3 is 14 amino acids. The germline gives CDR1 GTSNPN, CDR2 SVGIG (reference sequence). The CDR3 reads CAWSVYRGRKAIYF. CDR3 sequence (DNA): TGTGCCTGGAGTGTATACAGGGGGCGGAAAGCCATATATTTT.

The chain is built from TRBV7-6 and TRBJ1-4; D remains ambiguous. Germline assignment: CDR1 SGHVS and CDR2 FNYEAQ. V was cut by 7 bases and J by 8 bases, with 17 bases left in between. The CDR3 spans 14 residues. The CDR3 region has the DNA TGTGCCAGCACCCCCGGGATGGTGAGGGAAAAACTGTTTTTT. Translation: CASTPGMVREKLFF.

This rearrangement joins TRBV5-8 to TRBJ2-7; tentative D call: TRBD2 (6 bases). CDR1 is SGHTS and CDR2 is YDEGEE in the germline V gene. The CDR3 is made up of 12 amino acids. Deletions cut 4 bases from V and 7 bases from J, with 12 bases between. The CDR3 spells CASSPLGREQYV. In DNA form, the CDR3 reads TGTGCCAGCAGCCCCCTGGGGAGGGAGCAGTACGTC.

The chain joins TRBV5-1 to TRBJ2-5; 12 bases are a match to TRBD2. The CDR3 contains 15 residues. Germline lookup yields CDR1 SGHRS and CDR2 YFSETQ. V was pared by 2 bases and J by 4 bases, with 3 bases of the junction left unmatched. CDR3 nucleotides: TGCGCCAGCAGCTTTGGACTAGCGGGACTAGAGACCCAGTACTTC. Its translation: CASSFGLAGLETQYF.

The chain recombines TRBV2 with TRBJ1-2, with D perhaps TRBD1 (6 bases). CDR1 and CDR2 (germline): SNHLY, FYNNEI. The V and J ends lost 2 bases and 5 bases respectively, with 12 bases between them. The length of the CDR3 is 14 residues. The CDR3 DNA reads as TGTGCCAGCAGTGAACGGCTCACAGGGTATGGCTACACCTTC. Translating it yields CASSERLTGYGYTF.

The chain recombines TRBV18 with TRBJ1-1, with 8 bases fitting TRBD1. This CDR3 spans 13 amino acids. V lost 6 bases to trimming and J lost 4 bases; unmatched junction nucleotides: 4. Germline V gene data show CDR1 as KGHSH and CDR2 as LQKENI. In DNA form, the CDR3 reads TGTGCCAGCTCTCAAGACAGGGGCACTGAAGCTTTCTTT. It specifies CASSQDRGTEAFF.

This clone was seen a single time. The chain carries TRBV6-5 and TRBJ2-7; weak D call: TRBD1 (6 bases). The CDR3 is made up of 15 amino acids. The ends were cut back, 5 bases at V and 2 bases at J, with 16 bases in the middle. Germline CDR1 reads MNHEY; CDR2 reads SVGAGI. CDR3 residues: CASSRTGRTAYEQYV. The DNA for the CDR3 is TGTGCCAGCAGTCGAACAGGGCGGACCGCCTACGAGCAGTACGTC.

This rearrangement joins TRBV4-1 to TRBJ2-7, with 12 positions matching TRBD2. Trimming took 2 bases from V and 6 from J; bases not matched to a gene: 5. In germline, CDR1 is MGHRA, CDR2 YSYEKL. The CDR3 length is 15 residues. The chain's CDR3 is CASSQTSGRFGEQYF. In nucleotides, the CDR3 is TGCGCCAGCAGCCAAACTAGCGGGAGGTTTGGCGAGCAGTACTTC.

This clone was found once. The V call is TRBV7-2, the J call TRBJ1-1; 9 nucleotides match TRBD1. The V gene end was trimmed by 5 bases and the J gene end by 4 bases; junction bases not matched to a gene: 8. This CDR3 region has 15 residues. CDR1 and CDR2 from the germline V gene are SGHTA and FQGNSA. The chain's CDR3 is CASSNRGRRSTEAFF. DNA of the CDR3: TGTGCCAGCAGCAACAGGGGGCGACGGAGCACTGAAGCTTTCTTT.

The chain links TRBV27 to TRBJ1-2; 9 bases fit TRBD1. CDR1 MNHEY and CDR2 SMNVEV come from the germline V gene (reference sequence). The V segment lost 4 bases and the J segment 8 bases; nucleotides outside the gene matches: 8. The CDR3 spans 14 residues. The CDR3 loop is CASSSPGTGPGYTF. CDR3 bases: TGTGCCAGCAGTTCCCCCGGGACAGGGCCCGGCTACACCTTC.

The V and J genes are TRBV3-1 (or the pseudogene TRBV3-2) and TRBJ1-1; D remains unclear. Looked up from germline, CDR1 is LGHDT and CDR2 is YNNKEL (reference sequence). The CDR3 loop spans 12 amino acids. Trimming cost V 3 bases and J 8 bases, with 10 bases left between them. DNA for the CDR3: TGTGCCAGCAGCCAGAGTCCCAGGGAAGCTTTCTTT. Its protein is CASSQSPREAFF.

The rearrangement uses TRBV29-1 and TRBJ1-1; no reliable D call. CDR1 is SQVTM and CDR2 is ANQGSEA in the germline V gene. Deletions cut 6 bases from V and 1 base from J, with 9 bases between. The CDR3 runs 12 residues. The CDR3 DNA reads TGCAGCGTGTACCCAGGGAACACTGAAGCTTTCTTT. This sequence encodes CSVYPGNTEAFF. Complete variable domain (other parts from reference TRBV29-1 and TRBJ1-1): SAVISQKPSRDICQRGTSLTIQCQVDSQVTMMFWYRQQPGQSLTLIATANQGSEATYESGFVIDKFPISRPNLTFSTLTVSNMSPEDSSIYLCSVYPGNTEAFFGQGTRLTVV.

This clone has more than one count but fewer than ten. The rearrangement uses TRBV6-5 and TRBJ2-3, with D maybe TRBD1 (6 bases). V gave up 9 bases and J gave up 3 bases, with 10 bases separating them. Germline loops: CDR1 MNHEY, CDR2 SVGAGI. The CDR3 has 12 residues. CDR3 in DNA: TGTGCCAGACACAGGGAGACAGATACGCAGTATTTT. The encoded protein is CARHRETDTQYF.